This is a list of T cell receptor beta chains from one sample in a study of glioma-infiltrating T cells after dendritic cell vaccination. TCRdb's copy holds only in-frame clones and misses some; the assay was immunoSEQ multiplex PCR. The sample consists of fewer than 85,000 clones, over 75% of them appearing once. The sequences come from blood, collected before dendritic cell vaccination. These TCRs come from a human donor with glioblastoma. CDR3s include the opening cysteine and the closing phenylalanine or tryptophan. The order of the fields is V gene, J gene, D gene, clone size, CDR3 protein, CDR3 DNA. The D gene is left open where the match is weak. Rows may omit the clone size; those that give it use once, few, many or a size class.

v_call: TRBV5-4
j_call: TRBJ2-7
d_call: TRBD2
clone_size: -
cdr3_aa: CASSLQTSGGSYEQYF
cdr3_nt: TGTGCCAGCAGTTTGCAGACTAGCGGGGGGTCCTACGAGCAGTACTTC

v_call: TRBV9
j_call: TRBJ2-1
d_call: TRBD2
clone_size: -
cdr3_aa: CASSVVGSGYNEQFF
cdr3_nt: TGTGCCAGCAGCGTAGTGGGTAGCGGGTACAATGAGCAGTTCTTC

v_call: TRBV5-4
j_call: TRBJ1-1
d_call: -
clone_size: -
cdr3_aa: CASSPDWNTEAFF
cdr3_nt: TGTGCCAGCAGCCCAGACTGGAACACTGAAGCTTTCTTT

v_call: TRBV5-1
j_call: TRBJ2-7
d_call: -
clone_size: -
cdr3_aa: CASSLKAGGGTVPYEQYF
cdr3_nt: TGCGCCAGCAGCTTGAAAGCCGGGGGGGGGACAGTTCCCTACGAGCAGTACTTC

v_call: TRBV6-4
j_call: TRBJ1-2
d_call: -
clone_size: -
cdr3_aa: CASKRAESFLGYTF
cdr3_nt: TGTGCCAGCAAACGAGCGGAGAGCTTCCTCGGCTACACCTTC

v_call: TRBV5-6
j_call: TRBJ2-6
d_call: TRBD1
clone_size: -
cdr3_aa: CASSLRGPEANVLTF
cdr3_nt: TGTGCCAGCAGCTTAAGGGGGCCCGAGGCCAACGTCCTGACTTTC

v_call: TRBV18
j_call: TRBJ1-4
d_call: -
clone_size: -
cdr3_aa: CASSPTDQNEKLFF
cdr3_nt: TGTGCCAGCTCACCGACAGATCAGAATGAAAAACTGTTTTTT

v_call: TRBV7-9
j_call: TRBJ2-4
d_call: TRBD2
clone_size: -
cdr3_aa: CASARAGGLENIQYF
cdr3_nt: TGTGCCAGCGCTCGGGCGGGCGGACTAGAAAACATTCAGTACTTC

v_call: TRBV30
j_call: TRBJ2-3
d_call: -
clone_size: -
cdr3_aa: CAWSASADTQYF
cdr3_nt: TGTGCCTGGTCCGCTTCAGCAGATACGCAGTATTTT

v_call: TRBV7-9
j_call: TRBJ1-2
d_call: TRBD1
clone_size: -
cdr3_aa: CASRTDRVGGYTF
cdr3_nt: TGTGCCAGCAGGACGGACAGGGTCGGTGGCTACACCTTC

v_call: TRBV2
j_call: TRBJ2-1
d_call: TRBD2
clone_size: few
cdr3_aa: CASLIPGNLAGAYPFSLGNEQFF
cdr3_nt: TGTGCCAGCTTAATTCCCGGAAACCTAGCGGGAGCTTATCCGTTCAGTTTGGGCAATGAGCAGTTCTTC

v_call: TRBV6-5
j_call: TRBJ1-2
d_call: -
clone_size: -
cdr3_aa: CASSIGTKKNYGYTF
cdr3_nt: TGTGCCAGCAGTATCGGGACTAAAAAGAACTATGGCTACACCTTC

v_call: TRBV5-1
j_call: TRBJ2-2
d_call: TRBD1
clone_size: -
cdr3_aa: CASTDRTGNTGELFF
cdr3_nt: TGCGCCAGCACGGACCGGACAGGTAACACCGGGGAGCTGTTTTTT

v_call: TRBV18
j_call: TRBJ1-1
d_call: TRBD1
clone_size: medium-sized
cdr3_aa: CASSPPRGRSTEAFF
cdr3_nt: TGTGCCAGCTCACCACCCAGGGGGCGCAGCACTGAAGCTTTCTTT

v_call: TRBV7-3
j_call: TRBJ2-2
d_call: TRBD2
clone_size: -
cdr3_aa: CASSSGGPGGTGELFF
cdr3_nt: TGTGCCAGCAGCTCCGGGGGGCCGGGGGGGACCGGGGAGCTGTTTTTT

v_call: TRBV5-1
j_call: TRBJ2-3
d_call: TRBD2
clone_size: -
cdr3_aa: CASRMQTSQDTQYF
cdr3_nt: TGCGCCAGCAGGATGCAGACTAGCCAAGATACGCAGTATTTT

v_call: TRBV7-2
j_call: TRBJ2-1
d_call: -
clone_size: -
cdr3_aa: CASSLGPSGFF
cdr3_nt: TGTGCCAGCAGCTTAGGGCCCAGCGGGTTCTTC

v_call: TRBV2
j_call: TRBJ2-1
d_call: -
clone_size: -
cdr3_aa: CASSGRGGSDRGYNEQFF
cdr3_nt: TGTGCCAGCAGCGGACGGGGGGGGTCGGACAGGGGCTACAATGAGCAGTTCTTC

v_call: TRBV28
j_call: TRBJ1-3
d_call: TRBD1
clone_size: few
cdr3_aa: CASTGQDLSGNTIYF
cdr3_nt: TGTGCCAGCACGGGACAGGATCTATCTGGAAACACCATATATTTT

v_call: TRBV2
j_call: TRBJ2-7
d_call: TRBD1
clone_size: -
cdr3_aa: CASSPGQGARYGEQYF
cdr3_nt: TGTGCCAGCAGTCCCGGACAGGGGGCGCGGTACGGCGAGCAGTACTTC

v_call: TRBV27
j_call: TRBJ1-2
d_call: TRBD1
clone_size: -
cdr3_aa: CASSLSNDRGYGYTF
cdr3_nt: TGTGCCAGCAGTTTATCCAACGACAGGGGATATGGCTACACCTTC

v_call: TRBV6-5
j_call: TRBJ1-2
d_call: TRBD1
clone_size: -
cdr3_aa: CASSDGTGRMSYTF
cdr3_nt: TGTGCCAGCAGTGATGGGACAGGGAGAATGAGCTACACCTTC

v_call: TRBV4-2
j_call: TRBJ2-3
d_call: TRBD2
clone_size: -
cdr3_aa: CASSPRGLAGGSTDTQYF
cdr3_nt: TGTGCCAGCAGCCCTAGGGGACTAGCGGGGGGTAGCACAGATACGCAGTATTTT

v_call: TRBV5-1
j_call: TRBJ2-2
d_call: TRBD1
clone_size: -
cdr3_aa: CASSLGDRGSGELFF
cdr3_nt: TGCGCCAGCAGCTTGGGGGACAGGGGTTCCGGGGAGCTGTTTTTT

v_call: TRBV15
j_call: TRBJ1-2
d_call: -
clone_size: -
cdr3_aa: CATSRGGNTGGYTF
cdr3_nt: TGTGCCACCAGCAGAGGAGGGAACACCGGCGGCTACACCTTC

v_call: TRBV6-5
j_call: TRBJ2-2
d_call: TRBD1
clone_size: -
cdr3_aa: CASSLTTGEIAGELFF
cdr3_nt: TGTGCCAGCAGTTTAACGACAGGGGAGATCGCCGGGGAGCTGTTTTTT

v_call: TRBV9
j_call: TRBJ1-6
d_call: TRBD1
clone_size: -
cdr3_aa: CASSGGQLSSYNSPLHF
cdr3_nt: TGTGCCAGCAGCGGGGGACAGCTGAGCTCCTATAATTCACCCCTCCACTTT

v_call: TRBV5-4
j_call: TRBJ1-3
d_call: -
clone_size: once
cdr3_aa: CASSAGGSGNTIYF
cdr3_nt: TGTGCCAGCAGCGCGGGGGGCTCTGGAAACACCATATATTTT

v_call: TRBV5-4
j_call: TRBJ2-5
d_call: TRBD2
clone_size: -
cdr3_aa: CASSPAGGRGQGAQYF
cdr3_nt: TGTGCCAGCAGCCCGGCGGGCGGGAGGGGACAAGGGGCCCAGTACTTC

v_call: TRBV7-9
j_call: TRBJ2-7
d_call: TRBD1
clone_size: -
cdr3_aa: CASSRGQGFYEQYF
cdr3_nt: TGTGCCAGCAGCAGAGGACAGGGGTTTTACGAGCAGTACTTC

v_call: TRBV7-9
j_call: TRBJ2-7
d_call: -
clone_size: -
cdr3_aa: CASSAFGEQYF
cdr3_nt: TGTGCCAGCAGCGCCTTCGGGGAGCAGTACTTC

v_call: TRBV10-2
j_call: TRBJ1-1
d_call: -
clone_size: few
cdr3_aa: CASGWEWDTEAFF
cdr3_nt: TGCGCCAGCGGCTGGGAGTGGGACACTGAAGCTTTCTTT

v_call: TRBV5-1
j_call: TRBJ2-5
d_call: TRBD1
clone_size: -
cdr3_aa: CASSLGQGIAETQYF
cdr3_nt: TGCGCCAGCAGCTTGGGACAGGGGATCGCGGAGACCCAGTACTTC

v_call: TRBV19
j_call: TRBJ1-1
d_call: TRBD1
clone_size: -
cdr3_aa: CASIIGRGDTEAFF
cdr3_nt: TGTGCCAGTATAATCGGCAGGGGGGATACTGAAGCTTTCTTT

v_call: TRBV19
j_call: TRBJ1-6
d_call: TRBD1
clone_size: -
cdr3_aa: CASRAGTGVASGSPLHF
cdr3_nt: TGTGCCAGTAGGGCGGGGACAGGGGTAGCATCGGGCTCACCCCTCCACTTT

v_call: TRBV18
j_call: TRBJ1-3
d_call: -
clone_size: -
cdr3_aa: CASSGRDMAGNTIYF
cdr3_nt: TGTGCCAGCTCAGGACGGGACATGGCCGGAAACACCATATATTTT

v_call: TRBV28
j_call: TRBJ1-2
d_call: -
clone_size: -
cdr3_aa: CASTLSYADYGYTF
cdr3_nt: TGTGCCAGCACTTTAAGCTACGCGGACTATGGCTACACCTTC

v_call: TRBV7-9
j_call: TRBJ1-5
d_call: -
clone_size: -
cdr3_aa: CASSLNSQPQHF
cdr3_nt: TGTGCCAGCAGCTTAAATAGTCAGCCCCAGCATTTT

v_call: TRBV30
j_call: TRBJ1-4
d_call: -
clone_size: -
cdr3_aa: CAWSLGGQDHEKLFF
cdr3_nt: TGTGCCTGGAGTCTCGGTGGGCAGGATCATGAAAAACTGTTTTTT

v_call: TRBV5-1
j_call: TRBJ2-7
d_call: TRBD1
clone_size: -
cdr3_aa: CASSFGQGDALYF
cdr3_nt: TGCGCCAGCAGCTTCGGACAGGGGGACGCTTTGTACTTC

v_call: TRBV5-5
j_call: TRBJ1-5
d_call: -
clone_size: -
cdr3_aa: CASSPQPEGHTGQPQHF
cdr3_nt: TGTGCCAGCAGCCCGCAACCGGAGGGTCATACAGGTCAGCCCCAGCATTTT

v_call: TRBV11-3
j_call: TRBJ1-1
d_call: -
clone_size: -
cdr3_aa: CASSARGTGNTEAFF
cdr3_nt: TGTGCCAGCAGCGCCCGCGGAACAGGGAACACTGAAGCTTTCTTT

v_call: TRBV11-2
j_call: TRBJ1-1
d_call: TRBD1
clone_size: few
cdr3_aa: CASSYTYRGDTEAFF
cdr3_nt: TGTGCCAGCAGCTACACTTACAGGGGAGACACTGAAGCTTTCTTT

v_call: TRBV7-2
j_call: TRBJ1-2
d_call: TRBD1
clone_size: -
cdr3_aa: CASSKWTGDGYTF
cdr3_nt: TGTGCCAGCAGCAAATGGACAGGGGATGGCTACACCTTC

v_call: TRBV2
j_call: TRBJ2-1
d_call: TRBD2
clone_size: once
cdr3_aa: CASSRLAGGPEAFF
cdr3_nt: TGTGCCAGCAGTCGACTAGCGGGAGGGCCGGAGGCGTTCTTC

v_call: TRBV7-6
j_call: TRBJ1-6
d_call: TRBD1
clone_size: -
cdr3_aa: CASSLTTGDSPLHF
cdr3_nt: TGTGCCAGCAGCTTAACTACAGGGGATTCACCCCTCCACTTT

v_call: TRBV29-1
j_call: TRBJ1-2
d_call: TRBD1
clone_size: -
cdr3_aa: CSGGQGSGYTF
cdr3_nt: TGCAGCGGCGGACAGGGAAGTGGCTACACCTTC

v_call: TRBV4-1
j_call: TRBJ2-3
d_call: TRBD2
clone_size: -
cdr3_aa: CASSQGHPTSGRVADTQYF
cdr3_nt: TGCGCCAGCAGCCAAGGCCATCCGACTAGCGGGAGAGTGGCAGATACGCAGTATTTT

v_call: TRBV5-1
j_call: TRBJ1-3
d_call: -
clone_size: -
cdr3_aa: CASSLGSIPNSGNTIYF
cdr3_nt: TGCGCCAGCAGCTTGGGGAGTATCCCGAACTCTGGAAACACCATATATTTT

v_call: TRBV7-9
j_call: TRBJ2-5
d_call: -
clone_size: -
cdr3_aa: CASSLQVVTSTQETQYF
cdr3_nt: TGTGCCAGCAGCTTACAGGTAGTCACATCAACCCAAGAGACCCAGTACTTC

v_call: TRBV4-1
j_call: TRBJ2-2
d_call: TRBD2
clone_size: -
cdr3_aa: CASSQEGRVSTGELFF
cdr3_nt: TGCGCCAGCAGCCAAGAGGGGAGGGTGAGCACCGGGGAGCTGTTTTTT

v_call: TRBV7-9
j_call: TRBJ2-3
d_call: -
clone_size: -
cdr3_aa: CASSSQRSTDTQYF
cdr3_nt: TGTGCCAGCAGCTCGCAGCGGAGCACAGATACGCAGTATTTT